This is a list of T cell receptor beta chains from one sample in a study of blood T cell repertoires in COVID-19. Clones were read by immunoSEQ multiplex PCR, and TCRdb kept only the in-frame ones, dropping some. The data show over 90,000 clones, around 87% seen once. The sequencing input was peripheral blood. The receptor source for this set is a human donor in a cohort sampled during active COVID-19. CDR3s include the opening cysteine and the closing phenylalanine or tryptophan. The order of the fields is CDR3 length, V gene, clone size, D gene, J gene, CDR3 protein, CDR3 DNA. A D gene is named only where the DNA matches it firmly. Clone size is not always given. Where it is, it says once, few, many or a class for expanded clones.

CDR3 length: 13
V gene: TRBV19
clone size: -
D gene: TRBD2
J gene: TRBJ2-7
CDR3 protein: CATAGRVGFEQYF
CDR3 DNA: TGTGCCACCGCGGGGAGGGTTGGATTCGAGCAGTACTTC

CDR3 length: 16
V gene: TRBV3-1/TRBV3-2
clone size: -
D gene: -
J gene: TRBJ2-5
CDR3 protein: CASSQRTGVYQETQYF
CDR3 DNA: TGTGCCAGCAGCCAAAGAACAGGCGTGTACCAAGAGACCCAGTACTTC

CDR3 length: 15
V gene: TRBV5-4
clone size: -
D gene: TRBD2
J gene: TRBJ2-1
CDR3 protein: CASSPGTSGPNEQFF
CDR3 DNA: TGTGCCAGCAGCCCGGGGACTAGCGGTCCCAATGAGCAGTTCTTC

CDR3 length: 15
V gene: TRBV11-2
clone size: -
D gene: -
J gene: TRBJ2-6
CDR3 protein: CASGDGLSGANVLTF
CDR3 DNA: TGTGCCTCAGGGGACGGCCTCTCTGGGGCCAACGTCCTGACTTTC

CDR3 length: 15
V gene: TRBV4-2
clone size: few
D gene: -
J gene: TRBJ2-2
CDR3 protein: CASSQADTNTGELFF
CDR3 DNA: TGTGCCAGCAGCCAGGCGGACACGAACACCGGGGAGCTGTTTTTT

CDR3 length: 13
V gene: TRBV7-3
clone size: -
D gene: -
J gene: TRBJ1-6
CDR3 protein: CASSPNQNSPLHF
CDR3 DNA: TGTGCCAGCAGCCCGAATCAGAATTCACCCCTCCACTTT

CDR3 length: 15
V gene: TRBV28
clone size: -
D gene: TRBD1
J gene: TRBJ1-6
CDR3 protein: CASSSLDRGRSPLHF
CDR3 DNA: TGTGCCAGCAGCTCCCTGGACAGGGGGAGGTCACCCCTCCACTTT

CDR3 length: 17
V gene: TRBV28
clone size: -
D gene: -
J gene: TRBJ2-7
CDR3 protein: CASSLGPGAGRAYEQYF
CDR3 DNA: TGTGCCAGCAGTCTAGGCCCGGGGGCAGGGAGGGCCTACGAGCAGTACTTC

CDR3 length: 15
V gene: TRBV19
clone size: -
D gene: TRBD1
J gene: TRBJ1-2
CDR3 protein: CASSTPGQENYGYTF
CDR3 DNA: TGTGCCAGTAGTACGCCGGGACAGGAGAACTATGGCTACACCTTC

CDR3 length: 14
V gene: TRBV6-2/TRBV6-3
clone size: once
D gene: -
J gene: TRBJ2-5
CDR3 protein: CASSRRDLQETQYF
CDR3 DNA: TGTGCCAGCAGTCGGCGGGACTTGCAAGAGACCCAGTACTTC

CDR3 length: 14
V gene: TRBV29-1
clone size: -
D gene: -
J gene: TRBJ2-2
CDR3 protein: CSARGAVNTGELFF
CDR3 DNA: TGCAGCGCCAGGGGAGCGGTGAACACCGGGGAGCTGTTTTTT

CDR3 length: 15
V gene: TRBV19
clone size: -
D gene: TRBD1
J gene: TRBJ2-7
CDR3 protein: CASSVGTGFSYEQYF
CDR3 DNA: TGTGCCAGCTCGGTCGGGACAGGATTCTCCTACGAGCAGTACTTC

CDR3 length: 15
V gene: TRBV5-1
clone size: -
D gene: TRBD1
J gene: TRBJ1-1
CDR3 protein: CASSLAGGDVAEAFF
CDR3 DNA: TGCGCCAGCAGCTTGGCAGGGGGCGACGTCGCTGAAGCTTTCTTT

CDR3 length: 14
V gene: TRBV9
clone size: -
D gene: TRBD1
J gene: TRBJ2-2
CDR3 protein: CASSVGQGGGELFF
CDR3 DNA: TGTGCCAGCAGCGTGGGACAGGGGGGCGGGGAGCTGTTTTTT

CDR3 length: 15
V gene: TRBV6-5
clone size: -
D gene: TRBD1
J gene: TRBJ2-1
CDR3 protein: CATHYGQGAYNEQFF
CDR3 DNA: TGTGCCACCCACTACGGACAGGGGGCGTACAATGAGCAGTTCTTC

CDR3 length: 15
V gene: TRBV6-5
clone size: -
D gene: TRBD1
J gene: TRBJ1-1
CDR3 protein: CASSYGTGLNTEAFF
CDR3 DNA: TGTGCCAGCAGTTACGGGACAGGCCTGAACACTGAAGCTTTCTTT

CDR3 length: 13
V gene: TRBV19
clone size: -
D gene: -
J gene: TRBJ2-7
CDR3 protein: CASSRGGSYEQYF
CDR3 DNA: TGTGCCAGTAGTAGAGGCGGTTCCTACGAGCAGTACTTC

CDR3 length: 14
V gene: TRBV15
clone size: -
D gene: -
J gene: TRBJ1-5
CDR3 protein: CATSRGGTNQPQHF
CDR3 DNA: TGTGCCACCAGCAGAGGCGGGACCAATCAGCCCCAGCATTTT

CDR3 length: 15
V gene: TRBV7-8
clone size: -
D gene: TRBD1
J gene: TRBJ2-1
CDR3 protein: CASSVGTGHNNEQFF
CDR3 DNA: TGTGCCAGCAGCGTCGGGACAGGCCATAACAATGAGCAGTTCTTC

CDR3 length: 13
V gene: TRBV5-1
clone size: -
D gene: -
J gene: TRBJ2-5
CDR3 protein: CASSFSSRETQYF
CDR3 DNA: TGCGCCAGCAGCTTCTCTAGCAGAGAGACCCAGTACTTC

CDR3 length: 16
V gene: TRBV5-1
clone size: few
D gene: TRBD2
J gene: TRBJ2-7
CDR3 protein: CASSLIVAGVLYEQYF
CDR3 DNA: TGCGCCAGCAGCTTGATCGTGGCGGGAGTACTCTACGAGCAGTACTTC